The 10 T cell receptor beta chains below were found in one sample sequenced in a study of control samples from healthy donors and cancer patients. Measured with immunoSEQ multiplex PCR; TCRdb has only the in-frame clones, and not every one. Counted here are 100,000 to 150,000 clones, nearly 90% occurring once; the ten biggest clones make up 3% to 3.5%. The sequencing input was blood. All receptors derive from a man in his fifties in good health.

V usage is TRBV27 and J usage is TRBJ2-5; TRBD2 matches 8 bases. The J segment lost 5 bases and the V segment lost 6 bases, leaving 5 bases of the junction unmatched. The CDR3 totals 13 residues. CDR1 and CDR2 (germline): MNHEY, SMNVEV (reference sequence). In nucleotides, the CDR3 is TGTGCCAGCAGCGGACTAGCCGTCGAGACCCAGTACTTC. This translates into CASSGLAVETQYF.

The chain links TRBV7-9 to TRBJ1-1; a weak D match, TRBD1 (5 bases). V was trimmed by 3 bases and J by 6 bases, leaving 11 bases between them. This CDR3 spans 13 amino acids. Germline V CDR1 and CDR2: SEHNR, FQNEAQ (reference sequence). The CDR3 reads CASSFNRGSEAFF. In nucleotides, the CDR3 is TGTGCCAGCAGCTTTAATAGGGGCTCTGAAGCTTTCTTT.

The rearrangement links TRBV2 to TRBJ2-7; TRBD1 aligns across 7 bases. With V trimmed by 5 bases and J by 3 bases, 1 base remained unmatched. Germline loops: CDR1 SNHLY, CDR2 FYNNEI. The CDR3 is 12 amino acids. CDR3 amino acids: CASSRQGYEQYF. The CDR3 nucleotides read TGTGCCAGCAGTAGACAGGGCTACGAGCAGTACTTC.

This clone was counted between two and nine times. This rearrangement joins TRBV7-2 to TRBJ2-3, with D hard to call. The CDR3 loop spans 14 amino acids. With 2 bases removed from V and 0 bases from J, the gap between germline ends came to 6 bases. Germline loops: CDR1 SGHTA, CDR2 FQGNSA. Here the CDR3 DNA reads TGTGCCAGCAGCTTAACTCCGAGCACAGATACGCAGTATTTT. Amino acids: CASSLTPSTDTQYF.

The rearrangement uses TRBV3-1 (or the pseudogene TRBV3-2) and TRBJ2-7; 9 nucleotides agree with TRBD1. Germline loops: CDR1 LGHDT, CDR2 YNNKEL (reference sequence). The CDR3 has 15 residues. The ends lost 0 bases at V and 5 bases at J; junction bases unmatched: 5. CDR3 in DNA: TGTGCCAGCAGCCAAGACGACAGGGGGTACGACGAGCAGTACTTC. It translates to CASSQDDRGYDEQYF.

The J gene is TRBJ2-1, the V gene TRBV24-1; 8 bases map to TRBD1. V gave up 4 bases and J gave up 6 bases; unmatched junction bases: 4. The CDR3 covers 14 residues. Germline CDR1 is KGHDR and CDR2 is SFDVKD. The CDR3 sequence is CATSDPTGVNEQFF. The CDR3 DNA is TGTGCCACCAGTGACCCGACAGGGGTCAATGAGCAGTTCTTC.

This chain uses TRBV5-1 with TRBJ1-4; D might be TRBD1 (5 bases). Germline V CDR1 and CDR2: SGHRS, YFSETQ. Trimming left V 0 bases short and J 0 bases short, with 9 bases between. The CDR3 is made up of 16 amino acids. CDR3 protein: CASSLGGTTTNEKLFF. CDR3 nucleotide sequence: TGCGCCAGCAGCTTGGGCGGGACCACAACTAATGAAAAACTGTTTTTT.

V gene TRBV18 combines with J gene TRBJ2-5; weak D call: TRBD1 (6 bases). The CDR3 is 18 amino acids. V was shortened by 0 bases and J by 9 bases, with 26 bases between the two germline ends. Germline CDR1 and CDR2: KGHSH and LQKENI. CDR3 in DNA: TGTGCCAGCTCACCACCGGTTCTTGATCAGGCAGGGGAAGGGGCCCAGTACTTC. Encoded protein: CASSPPVLDQAGEGAQYF.

This sequence joins TRBV2 and TRBJ1-3, with D perhaps TRBD1 (5 bases). The CDR3 is made up of 14 amino acids. Germline CDR1 is SNHLY and CDR2 is FYNNEI. Trimming stripped 5 bases from V and 4 bases from J, with 12 bases between. CDR3 loop: CASSTTGPGNTIYF. The DNA of the CDR3 is TGTGCCAGCAGTACAACAGGTCCCGGAAACACCATATATTTT.

This chain uses TRBV5-1 with TRBJ1-4; 7 bases match TRBD1. Looked up from germline, CDR1 is SGHRS and CDR2 is YFSETQ. Trimming took 0 bases from V and 8 from J; bases not matched to a gene: 7. This CDR3 spans 15 amino acids. CDR3: CASSLAAGGGEKLFF. The CDR3 DNA follows: TGCGCCAGCAGCTTGGCCGCAGGGGGAGGGGAAAAACTGTTTTTT.